The 16 T cell receptor beta chains below were found in one sample sequenced in a study of shared clonotypes between healthy human individuals. Terminally differentiated effector memory CD45RA+ cells were excluded by CCR7 positive selection of CD45RO-negative cells. Method: immunoSEQ multiplex PCR; TCRdb's copy keeps in-frame clones and lacks some. In the table there are roughly 590,000 clones, 95% to 96% of which are singletons. The material sequenced was naive CD8+ T cells sorted from blood. These receptors were taken from a woman under 40 in good health.

The chain couples TRBV7-3 to TRBJ2-1, with D perhaps matching TRBD1 (6 bases). V lost 4 bases, J lost 6 bases, and 16 bases lay in between. CDR3 length: 15 amino acids. Germline loops: CDR1 SGHTA, CDR2 FQGTGA. The CDR3 is CASSSRGTRGNEQFF. CDR3 coding DNA: TGTGCCAGCAGCTCGAGGGGGACCCGGGGCAATGAGCAGTTCTTC. The entire variable domain, with the rest obtained from reference TRBV7-3 and TRBJ2-1, is as follows: GAGVSQTPSNKVTEKGKYVELRCDPISGHTALYWYRQSLGQGPEFLIYFQGTGAADDSGLPNDRFFAVRPEGSVSTLKIQRTERGDSAVYLCASSSRGTRGNEQFFGPGTRLTVL.

The table lists this clone with a count of one. The chain carries TRBV13 and TRBJ2-7, with TRBD1 as a possible D gene (5 bases). CDR3 length: 14 residues. Germline lookup yields CDR1 PRHDT and CDR2 FYEKMQ (reference sequence). With 5 bases removed from V and 2 bases from J, the gap between germline ends came to 13 bases. CDR3: CASSTNDSPYEQYF. CDR3 bases: TGTGCCAGCAGCACCAACGACAGCCCCTACGAGCAGTACTTC.

CDR3 sequence reads: CASSNWSPEREGRYNEQFF. CDR3 bases: TGTGCCAGCAGCAACTGGTCCCCCGAGCGGGAGGGCCGGTACAATGAGCAGTTCTTC. The V call is TRBV7-9, the J call TRBJ2-1; 10 positions match TRBD2. V lost 5 bases and J lost 4; bases outside the gene matches: 17. This CDR3 is built from 19 residues. From germline, CDR1 is SEHNR and CDR2 FQNEAQ (reference sequence).

The chain employs TRBV28 and TRBJ2-1; TRBD1 might be the D (5 bases). This CDR3 is built from 17 residues. The ends were cut back, 3 bases at V and 3 bases at J, with 18 bases in the middle. CDR1 and CDR2 (germline): MDHEN, SYDVKM. The DNA for the CDR3 is TGTGCCAGCAGTTTGATTAGTATAGGACATTACTACAATGAGCAGTTCTTC. It encodes CASSLISIGHYYNEQFF.

The rearrangement uses TRBV19 and TRBJ2-7; 8 positions agree with TRBD1. The CDR3 runs to 17 residues. CDR1 and CDR2 from the germline V gene are LNHDA and SQIVND (reference sequence). V lost 0 bases and J lost 3; bases outside the gene matches: 10. The CDR3 sequence is CASSIDLRTGKNYEQYF. CDR3 nucleotide sequence: TGTGCCAGTAGTATAGACCTAAGGACAGGGAAGAACTACGAGCAGTACTTC.

The chain carries TRBV5-4 and TRBJ2-3; D remains unclear. Germline CDR1 is SGHNT and CDR2 is YYREEE (reference sequence). V lost 2 bases to trimming and J lost 2 bases, with 9 bases between them. This CDR3 has 14 residues. Here the CDR3 reads CASSFDSPTDTQYF. The CDR3 coding sequence is TGTGCCAGCAGCTTCGACTCTCCCACAGATACGCAGTATTTT. The full variable domain, rest sourced from reference TRBV5-4 and TRBJ2-3, is ETGVTQSPTHLIKTRGQQVTLRCSSQSGHNTVSWYQQALGQGPQFIFQYYREEENGRGNFPPRFSGLQFPNYSSELNVNALELDDSALYLCASSFDSPTDTQYFGPGTRLTVL.

The rearrangement links TRBV11-2 to TRBJ2-1; D possibly corresponds to TRBD2 (5 bases). The CDR3 runs 16 residues. V was clipped by 0 bases and J by 2 bases, with 11 bases between them. CDR1 is SGHAT and CDR2 is FQNNGV in the germline V gene. The CDR3 coding sequence is TGTGCCAGCAGCTTAGAGCCCCTAGCCCCCTACAATGAGCAGTTCTTC. This translates into CASSLEPLAPYNEQFF.

The CDR3 spells CASSLLTAKTGELFF. The CDR3 DNA follows: TGTGCCAGCAGTTTGCTGACTGCCAAAACCGGGGAGCTGTTTTTT. The genes are TRBV28 and TRBJ2-2; D ambiguous. The germline gives CDR1 MDHEN, CDR2 SYDVKM. The V end was cut by 3 bases, the J end by 5 bases, with 13 bases between. The CDR3 covers 15 residues.

V gene TRBV12-1 combines with J gene TRBJ2-5. TRBV12-1 is shown as a pseudogene. There are 15 residues in the CDR3. This CDR3 is CASSRISAQRETQYF. In nucleotides, the CDR3 is TGTGCCAGCAGCCGCATCTCGGCACAACGAGAGACCCAGTACTTC.

This chain connects TRBV11-2 to TRBJ1-5; possibly TRBD1 for D (5 bases). The V end lost 1 base, the J end lost 5 bases, and 15 bases lay between the germline ends. Germline V lookup: CDR1 SGHAT, CDR2 FQNNGV. The CDR3 has 16 amino acids. The CDR3 sequence is CASSLGGLGTHQPQHF. CDR3 nucleotide sequence: TGTGCCAGCAGCTTAGGGGGCCTCGGTACTCATCAGCCCCAGCATTTT.

CDR3 in amino acids: CASSYSLAGFYNEQFF. CDR3 nucleotide sequence: TGTGCCAGCAGTTACTCACTAGCGGGATTTTACAATGAGCAGTTCTTC. The chain links TRBV6-5 to TRBJ2-1; 10 bases are shared with TRBD2. V was clipped by 0 bases and J by 4 bases; unmatched bases: 3. The germline gives CDR1 MNHEY, CDR2 SVGAGI. The CDR3 runs to 16 residues.

This chain joins TRBV28 and TRBJ1-1; D is undetermined. This CDR3 is built from 14 residues. Germline V gene lookup returns CDR1 MDHEN and CDR2 SYDVKM. With 5 bases removed from V and 1 base from J, the gap between germline ends came to 11 bases. The CDR3 reads CASSQREGNTEAFF. In nucleotides, the CDR3 is TGTGCCAGCAGTCAAAGGGAGGGGAACACTGAAGCTTTCTTT.

J is TRBJ2-3 and V is TRBV27; 8 bases align to TRBD2. Germline CDR1 reads MNHEY; CDR2 reads SMNVEV (reference sequence). V dropped 2 bases and J dropped 5; count of bases not matched to a gene: 9. This CDR3 spans 16 amino acids. CDR3 protein: CASSLRSGSGLDTQYF. The DNA for the CDR3 is TGTGCCAGCAGTTTACGGAGCGGGAGCGGTTTAGATACGCAGTATTTT.

The chain links TRBV27 to TRBJ1-4, with 7 positions matching TRBD1. The V and J ends lost 0 bases and 5 bases, in that order; junction bases with no gene match: 6. CDR3 length: 16 amino acids. Per the germline V gene, CDR1 is MNHEY and CDR2 is SMNVEV (reference sequence). CDR3 sequence: CASSLSAGTVNEKLFF. The CDR3 region has the DNA TGTGCCAGCAGTTTATCGGCCGGGACAGTAAATGAAAAACTGTTTTTT.

This chain uses TRBV5-8 with TRBJ2-1; D is ambiguous. Germline V gives CDR1 SGHTS, CDR2 YDEGEE. The CDR3 runs 14 residues. Trimming left V 1 base short and J 3 bases short, with 8 bases between. CDR3 region: CASSLSANYNEQFF. The CDR3 nucleotides are TGTGCCAGCAGCTTGTCCGCAAACTACAATGAGCAGTTCTTC.

This clone has a single count. The junction departs from the called germline gene at one end, perhaps through a read error. The CDR3 loop is CASSRRLRAPF. CDR3 nucleotide sequence: TGTGCCAGCAGCCGGAGACTTCGGGCGCCGTTT. J is TRBJ1-4 and V is TRBV14; D remains ambiguous. Germline CDR1 and CDR2: SGHDN and FVKESK. This CDR3 region has 11 residues.